The rows below give T cell receptor beta chains drawn from one sample of a study of T cell repertoires in cytomegalovirus infection. In TCRdb, the reads were re-called with MiXCR into one record per CDR3 protein. Seen here are hundreds of thousands of distinct CDR3 sequences, about 40% observed once, and the top ten hold 2.5% to 3.5%. Input material: PBMCs. The source is a human donor in good health (CMV status not recorded). Some clones in this sample may be carry-over from other donors' samples. CDR3s include the opening cysteine and the closing phenylalanine or tryptophan.

CASSLQSRTLNYGYTF | TRBV5-1
CSSSQIGYEQYF | TRBV4-1
CASSSTVAGGSYNEQFF | TRBV7-2
CASRYGGQGNNEQFF | TRBV7-6
CASIITVTYEQYF | TRBV19
CASSLDPIANYGYTF | TRBV7-2
CASSSILEAFF | TRBV28
CASSLADAVVRTDTQYF | TRBV11-2
CASSSGGMENYGYTF | TRBV28
CASSLSGTGGVKQYF | TRBV27
CASRAHYRGLEAFF | TRBV6-1
CAIMEESNTEAFF | TRBV10-3
CASTPGGVNQPQHF | TRBV28
CASSLTSGDQPQHF | TRBV7-3
CASSNPEGLVRSEQYF | TRBV5-6
CASSKPGNTIYF | TRBV28
CASSYRPFEQFF | TRBV7-9
CASSDAQGRRHTQYF | TRBV25-1
CAISESESGTDTQYF | TRBV10-3
CASSLSQGAESNQPQHF | TRBV7-2
CASSRFTPWLVEGQQETQYF | TRBV7-2
CASSLSKRKREGERSEQFF | TRBV7-6
CATSVGSNTEAFF | TRBV24-1
CASSLSQFYGYTF | TRBV28
CASSPGNRVSGNTIYF | TRBV4-1
CASEREGYNEQFF | TRBV11-1
CASISRTNGNQPQHF | TRBV19
CASSPGTSRTDTQYF | TRBV28
CASSLKGFNRESYEQYF | TRBV5-1
CASSSRNVPGQGSNEKLFF | TRBV7-9
CASSLGWVNTEAFF | TRBV12-3/TRBV12-4
CASSQRGNYEQYF | TRBV14
CASSETRGLAKNIQYF | TRBV2
CASSRDRGFVSPLHF | TRBV12-3/TRBV12-4
CASSSSLVSPFNYGYTF | TRBV12-3/TRBV12-4
CASSPRSGRQGDYGYTF | TRBV7-9
CASGAGQGADNEQFF | TRBV19
CASSIAPPSQSNNEQFF | TRBV19
CASSLLSRQGVETQYF | TRBV7-8
CASRSGAVGNSPLHF | TRBV28
CSSSQDRSLNTEAFF | TRBV4-1
CASSIQGNYGYNF | TRBV6-1
CAISGPFQYGNTEAFF | TRBV10-3
CASSRGQSNQPQHF | TRBV19
CASSQNRQGPEAFF | TRBV6-4
CASTPGQGLSYETYF | TRBV6-1
CATSGPGESRPGELFF | TRBV6-1
CAISDGTAKNYGYTF | TRBV10-3
CASSRLAGAYNEQFF | TRBV7-2
CASTPGGTVSGANVLTF | TRBV3-1
CASSSQTVYVVDTQYF | TRBV28
CASTFGQRGGSYTF | TRBV2